Each of the 14 T cell receptor beta chains below was sequenced from the same sample in a study of CD8 T cells in ankylosing spondylitis. Findings of the study overall: Blood from ankylosing spondylitis patients appeared to carry a characteristic roughly 8-variant TCR beta motif.

These TCRs' antigens remain unknown. TCRdb reprocessed the 5' RACE reads via MiXCR and lists one record per CDR3 protein. The data hold fewer than 650,000 distinct CDR3 sequences, with 12% observed a single time. Sample: blood, either unsorted or a sorted T cell fraction (not recorded which). All receptors derive from a male donor with ankylosing spondylitis.

The chain recombines TRBV4-1 with TRBJ2-3; D ambiguous. The length of the CDR3 is 13 residues. V was clipped by 4 bases and J by 6 bases, with 11 bases between them. Germline lookup yields CDR1 MGHRA and CDR2 YSYEKL. The CDR3 coding sequence is TGCGCCAGCAGCCTCTCGTATGGTGATACGCAGTATTTT. This encodes CASSLSYGDTQYF.

This clonotype was observed a handful of times. J is TRBJ2-4 and V is TRBV18; D unresolved. From germline, CDR1 is KGHSH and CDR2 LQKENI. The length of the CDR3 is 16 residues. Deletions cut 0 bases from V and 0 bases from J, with 9 bases between. In DNA form, the CDR3 reads TGTGCCAGCTCACCACCGCAACGGCTAGCCAAAAACATTCAGTACTTC. This gives the protein CASSPPQRLAKNIQYF.

This clonotype has more than one count but fewer than ten. This sequence joins TRBV27 and TRBJ2-1; 9 bases fit TRBD1. Germline-derived CDR1 and CDR2 are MNHEY and SMNVEV (reference sequence). This CDR3 is built from 15 residues. V lost 4 bases to trimming and J lost 5 bases; unmatched junction nucleotides: 6. CDR3 nucleotides: TGTGCCAGCAGTTGGGACAGGGCAAAGAACAATGAGCAGTTCTTC. Protein: CASSWDRAKNNEQFF.

This clonotype was seen only a few times. The rearrangement joins TRBV10-3 to TRBJ2-2; D not certain. CDR3 length equals 12 residues. The V gene's germline CDR1 is ENHRY and CDR2 SYGVKD. V lost 4 bases to trimming and J lost 6 bases, with 6 bases between them. CDR3: CAISGDAGELFF. The CDR3 coding sequence is TGTGCCATCAGTGGTGATGCCGGGGAGCTGTTTTTT.

This clonotype was seen only a few times. CDR3 loop: CASSLAGVHEQYV. CDR3 in DNA: TGTGCCAGCAGCTTAGCAGGGGTCCACGAGCAGTACGTC. This sequence joins TRBV7-9 and TRBJ2-7; D possibly corresponds to TRBD1 (5 bases). Germline CDR1 reads SEHNR; CDR2 reads FQNEAQ (reference sequence). V was clipped by 0 bases and J by 5 bases, with 8 bases between them. This CDR3 has 13 amino acids.

The chain joins TRBV7-2 to TRBJ1-2, with TRBD1 identical over 9 bases. Germline assignment: CDR1 SGHTA and CDR2 FQGNSA. This CDR3 has 15 amino acids. The V gene end was trimmed by 5 bases and the J gene end by 2 bases; junction bases not matched to a gene: 6. The CDR3 is CASSPTGGHNYGYTF. The CDR3 nucleotides are TGTGCCAGCAGCCCCACAGGGGGCCACAACTATGGCTACACCTTC.

This clonotype was observed a few times. The chain carries TRBV29-1 and TRBJ2-2; D is uncertain. Germline CDR1 reads SQVTM; CDR2 reads ANQGSEA. Deletions cut 4 bases from V and 0 bases from J, with 9 bases between. This CDR3 is built from 14 residues. CDR3 nucleotides: TGCAGCGTTGGCAGCGTTACGAACACCGGGGAGCTGTTTTTT. It codes for CSVGSVTNTGELFF.

This clonotype came up a few times. V and J are TRBV5-1 and TRBJ2-1; weak D call: TRBD2 (6 bases). The length of the CDR3 is 16 residues. Germline V gives CDR1 SGHRS, CDR2 YFSETQ. Trimming stripped 4 bases from V and 5 bases from J, with 19 bases between. The DNA for the CDR3 is TGCGCCAGCAGCCAAGGACTGATGCGGGGCAACAATGAGCAGTTCTTC. Amino acids: CASSQGLMRGNNEQFF.

On this clonotype: An end of the junction differs from the germline gene, which may be a read error. V and J are TRBV7-2 and TRBJ2-3; the match to TRBD2 covers 9 bases. The germline CDR1 and CDR2 sequences are SGHTA and FQGNSA. There are 15 residues in the CDR3. The CDR3 region has the DNA TGTGCCAGCAGCCTAGCGGGGTCGACCACAGATACGCAGTATTTT. Translating it yields CASSLAGSTTDTQYF.

This clonotype was observed many times. J is TRBJ1-1 and V is TRBV20-1, with D tentatively TRBD1 (5 bases). Germline assignment: CDR1 DFQATT and CDR2 SNEGSKA (reference sequence). The CDR3 covers 12 residues. V was shortened by 1 base and J by 7 bases, with 10 bases between the two germline ends. CDR3 protein: CSARANRREAFF. CDR3 nucleotide sequence: TGCAGTGCTAGAGCGAACAGGCGTGAAGCTTTCTTT.

The chain combines TRBV7-9 with TRBJ1-1, with D hard to call. Trimming stripped 5 bases from V and 5 bases from J, with 12 bases between. The CDR3 runs 13 residues. Germline loops: CDR1 SEHNR, CDR2 FQNEAQ (reference sequence). The DNA for the CDR3 is TGTGCCAGCAGCCCCCCGTCTGGGACTGAAGCTTTCTTT. Amino acids: CASSPPSGTEAFF.

The chain has TRBV7-9 and TRBJ2-7, with D tentatively TRBD2 (7 bases). V dropped 5 bases and J dropped 2 bases, with 19 bases sitting between them. This CDR3 has 16 residues. CDR1 SEHNR and CDR2 FQNEAQ come from the germline V gene (reference sequence). The CDR3 region is CASSQGRGYLTYEQYF. The CDR3 DNA sequence: TGTGCCAGCAGCCAGGGGCGGGGGTACCTAACCTACGAGCAGTACTTC.

This clonotype was seen ten or more times. The chain carries TRBV7-9 and TRBJ2-1; 14 bases are a match to TRBD2. The CDR3 runs 15 residues. Germline V CDR1 and CDR2: SEHNR, FQNEAQ (reference sequence). V lost 3 bases, J lost 7 bases, and 2 bases stayed unmatched. The CDR3 region is CASSFRTSGRNEQFF. The CDR3, as DNA: TGTGCCAGCAGCTTTAGGACTAGCGGGAGGAATGAGCAGTTCTTC.

V is TRBV5-1 and J is TRBJ2-5; D may correspond to TRBD1 or TRBD2 (5 bases each). V was shortened by 1 base and J by 5 bases, with 15 bases between the two germline ends. This CDR3 contains 15 residues. Germline V lookup: CDR1 SGHRS, CDR2 YFSETQ. The CDR3 is CASSLSGPNRETQYF. CDR3 DNA sequence: TGCGCCAGCAGCTTGTCGGGACCAAATCGTGAGACCCAGTACTTC.